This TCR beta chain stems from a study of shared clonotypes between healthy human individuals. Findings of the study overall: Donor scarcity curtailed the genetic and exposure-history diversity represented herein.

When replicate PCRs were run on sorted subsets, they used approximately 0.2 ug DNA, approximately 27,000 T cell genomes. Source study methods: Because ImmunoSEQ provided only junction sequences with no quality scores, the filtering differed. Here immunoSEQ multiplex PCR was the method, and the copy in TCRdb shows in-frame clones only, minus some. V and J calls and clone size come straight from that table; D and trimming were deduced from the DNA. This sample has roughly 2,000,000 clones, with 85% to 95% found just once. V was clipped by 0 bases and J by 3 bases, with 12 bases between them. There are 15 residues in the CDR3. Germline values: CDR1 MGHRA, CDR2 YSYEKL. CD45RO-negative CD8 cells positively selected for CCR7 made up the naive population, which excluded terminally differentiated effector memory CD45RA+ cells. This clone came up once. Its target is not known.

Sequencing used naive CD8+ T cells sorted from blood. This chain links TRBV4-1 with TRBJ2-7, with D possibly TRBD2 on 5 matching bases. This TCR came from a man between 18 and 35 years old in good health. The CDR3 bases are TGCGCCAGCAGCCAAGAAGAGGGTTCGGTCTACGAGCAGTACTTC. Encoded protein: CASSQEEGSVYEQYF.